A single sample gave rise to the 8 T cell receptor beta chains below, sequenced in a study of shared clonotypes between healthy human individuals. Measured with immunoSEQ multiplex PCR; TCRdb has only the in-frame clones, and not every one. The sample holds 450,000 to 550,000 clones, about four fifths seen once. Sequencing was done on a sample of PBMCs. These TCRs come from a woman between 40 and 50 years old in good health. Some clones in this sample may be carry-over from other donors' samples.

The chain joins TRBV7-9 to TRBJ2-2; tentative D call: TRBD2 (6 bases). CDR1 SEHNR and CDR2 FQNEAQ come from the germline V gene (reference sequence). The CDR3 sequence is 14 residues long. V dropped 0 bases and J dropped 4 bases, with 6 bases sitting between them. The CDR3 is CASSLAEGTGELFF. The CDR3 coding sequence is TGTGCCAGCAGCTTAGCGGAGGGCACCGGGGAGCTGTTTTTT.

The chain joins TRBV10-3 to TRBJ2-1, with D unclear. V shed 0 bases and J shed 7 bases, with 16 bases lying between them. The CDR3 loop spans 16 amino acids. In germline, CDR1 is ENHRY, CDR2 SYGVKD. CDR3 coding DNA: TGTGCCATCAGTGAGTCGATTCTAGAAGGTAGGAATGAGCAGTTCTTC. This codes for CAISESILEGRNEQFF.

V usage is TRBV6-1 and J usage is TRBJ1-2, with no clear D. Per the germline V gene, CDR1 is MNHNS and CDR2 is SASEGT. The germline V and J ends were trimmed by 1 base and 0 bases, with 3 bases remaining between them. The CDR3 covers 13 residues. CDR3 protein: CASSEGSNYGYTF. In nucleotides, the CDR3 is TGTGCCAGCAGTGAAGGGTCTAACTATGGCTACACCTTC.

This clone showed up just a few times. The chain couples TRBV25-1 to TRBJ2-1; D might be TRBD1 or TRBD2, each matching 6 bases. Looked up from germline, CDR1 is MGHDK and CDR2 is SYGVNS. This CDR3 has 13 amino acids. Trimming left V 7 bases short and J 4 bases short, with 11 bases between. CDR3 coding DNA: TGTGCCAGCACTAAGGGGGGTTACAATGAGCAGTTCTTC. It is translated as CASTKGGYNEQFF.

This clone was detected only a few times. V and J are TRBV20-1 and TRBJ1-1, with TRBD1 as a possible D gene (5 bases). This CDR3 comprises 11 residues. Germline CDR1 DFQATT, CDR2 SNEGSKA (reference sequence). V lost 5 bases and J 11 bases, leaving 15 bases between the germline ends. CDR3 in amino acids: CSAPGPGGAFF. CDR3 coding DNA: TGCAGTGCTCCCGGACCCGGGGGTGCTTTCTTT.

The chain carries TRBV18 and TRBJ2-2; 10 bases agree with TRBD1. This CDR3 spans 15 amino acids. In germline, CDR1 is KGHSH, CDR2 LQKENI. J was trimmed by 3 bases and V by 4 bases; bases with no gene match: 2. The CDR3 loop reads CASSRDRGDTGELFF. In DNA form, the CDR3 reads TGTGCCAGCTCACGGGACAGGGGCGACACCGGGGAGCTGTTTTTT. Full variable domain (remainder filled in from reference TRBV18 and TRBJ2-2): NAGVMQNPRHLVRRRGQEARLRCSPMKGHSHVYWYRQLPEEGLKFMVYLQKENIIDESGMPKERFSAEFPKEGPSILRIQQVVRGDSAAYFCASSRDRGDTGELFFGEGSRLTVL.

As concerns this clone: A read error is possible here, since a much larger clone lies one base away. Other DNA sequences from this sample encode an identical CDR3 as well. The V call is TRBV5-1, the J call TRBJ2-1; D perhaps matches TRBD2 (5 bases). The V gene lost 2 bases and the J gene lost 4 bases, with 7 bases spanning the gap. The CDR3 covers 13 residues. In germline, CDR1 is SGHRS, CDR2 YFSETQ. The CDR3 loop is CASSLGGYNEQFF. For the CDR3, the DNA is TGCGCCAGCAGCTTAGGCGGGTACAATGAGCAGTTCTTC.

The chain has TRBV7-2 and TRBJ2-5, with D unclear. CDR3 length equals 13 residues. CDR1 is SGHTA and CDR2 is FQGNSA in the germline V gene. Trimming took off 1 base at V and 2 bases at J, with 5 bases between the two ends. The CDR3 coding sequence is TGTGCCAGCAGCTTAGGGGTACAAGAGACCCAGTACTTC. Its protein product is CASSLGVQETQYF.